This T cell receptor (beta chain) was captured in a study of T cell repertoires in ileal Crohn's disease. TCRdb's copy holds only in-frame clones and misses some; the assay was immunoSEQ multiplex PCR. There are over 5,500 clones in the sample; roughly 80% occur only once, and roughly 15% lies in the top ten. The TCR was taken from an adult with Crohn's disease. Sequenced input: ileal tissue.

The CDR3 is CASSLRESGGHEQYF. The CDR3 DNA follows: TGTGCCAGCAGCTTACGGGAGTCAGGGGGCCACGAGCAGTACTTC. The V and J genes are TRBV7-2 and TRBJ2-7; TRBD1 matches 8 bases. J gave up 5 bases and V 2 bases, and 8 bases lay outside the gene matches. The CDR3 spans 15 residues. Per the germline V gene, CDR1 is SGHTA and CDR2 is FQGNSA.